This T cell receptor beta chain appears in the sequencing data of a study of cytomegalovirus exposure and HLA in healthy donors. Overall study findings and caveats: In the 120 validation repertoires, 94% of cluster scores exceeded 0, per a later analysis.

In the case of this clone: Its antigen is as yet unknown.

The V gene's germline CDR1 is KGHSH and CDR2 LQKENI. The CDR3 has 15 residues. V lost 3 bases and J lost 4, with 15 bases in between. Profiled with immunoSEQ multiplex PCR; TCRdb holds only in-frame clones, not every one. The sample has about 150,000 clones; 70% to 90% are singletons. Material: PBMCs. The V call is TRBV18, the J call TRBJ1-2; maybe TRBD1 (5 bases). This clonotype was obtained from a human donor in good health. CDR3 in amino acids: CASSPGRGSAYGYTF. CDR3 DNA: TGTGCCAGCTCACCTGGGAGGGGATCGGCCTATGGCTACACCTTC.